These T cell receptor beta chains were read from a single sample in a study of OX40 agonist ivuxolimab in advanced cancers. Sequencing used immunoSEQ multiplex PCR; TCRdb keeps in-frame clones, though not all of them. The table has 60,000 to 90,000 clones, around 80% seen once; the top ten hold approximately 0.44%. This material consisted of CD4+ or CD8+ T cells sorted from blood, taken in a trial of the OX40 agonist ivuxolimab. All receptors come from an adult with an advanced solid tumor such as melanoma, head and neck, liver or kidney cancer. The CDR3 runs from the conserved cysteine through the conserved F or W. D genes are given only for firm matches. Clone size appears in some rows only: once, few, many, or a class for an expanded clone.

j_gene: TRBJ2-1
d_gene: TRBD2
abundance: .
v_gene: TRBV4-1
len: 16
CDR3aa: CASSQAPGLGTNEQFF
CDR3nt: TGCGCCAGCAGCCAAGCACCGGGACTAGGGACCAATGAGCAGTTCTTC

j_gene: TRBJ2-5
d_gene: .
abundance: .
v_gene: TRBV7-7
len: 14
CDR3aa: CASSLGSGRETQYF
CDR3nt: TGTGCCAGCAGCTTAGGGTCGGGGAGAGAGACCCAGTACTTC

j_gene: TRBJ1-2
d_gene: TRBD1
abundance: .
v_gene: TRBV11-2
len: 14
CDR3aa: CASSPPRGGHGYTF
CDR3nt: TGTGCCAGCAGCCCACCCAGGGGGGGTCATGGCTACACCTTC

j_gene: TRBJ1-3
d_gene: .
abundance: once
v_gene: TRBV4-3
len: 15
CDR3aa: CASSQAESSGNTIYF
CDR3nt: TGCGCCAGCAGCCAAGCGGAGAGCTCTGGAAACACCATATATTTT

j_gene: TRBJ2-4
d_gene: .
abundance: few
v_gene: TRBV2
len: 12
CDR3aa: CASSRISGAQYF
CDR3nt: TGTGCCAGCAGCCGAATCTCAGGGGCTCAGTACTTC

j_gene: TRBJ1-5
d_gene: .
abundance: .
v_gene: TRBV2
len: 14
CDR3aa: CASRSQGSSFTQHF
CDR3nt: TGTGCCAGCAGGTCCCAGGGTTCCTCCTTTACCCAGCATTTT

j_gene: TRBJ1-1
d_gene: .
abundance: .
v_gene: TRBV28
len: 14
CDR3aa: CASRPGQPNTEAFF
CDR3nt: TGTGCCAGCAGACCCGGACAGCCGAACACTGAAGCTTTCTTT

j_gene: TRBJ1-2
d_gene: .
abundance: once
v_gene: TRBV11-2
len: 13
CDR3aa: CASSPDVSYGYTF
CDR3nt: TGTGCCAGCAGCCCGGACGTAAGCTATGGCTACACCTTC

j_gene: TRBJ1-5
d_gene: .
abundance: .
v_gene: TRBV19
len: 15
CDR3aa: CASNGRATPREPQHF
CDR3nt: TGTGCCAGTAATGGCAGGGCAACCCCAAGGGAGCCCCAGCATTTT

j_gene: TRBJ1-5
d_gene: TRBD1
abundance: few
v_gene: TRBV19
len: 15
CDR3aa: CASSAGQQDNQPQHF
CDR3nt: TGTGCCAGTAGCGCGGGACAGCAAGACAATCAGCCCCAGCATTTT

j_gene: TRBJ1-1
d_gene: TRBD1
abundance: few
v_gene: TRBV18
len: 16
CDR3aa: CASSPPRRQGDTEAFF
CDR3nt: TGTGCCAGCTCACCACCACGGAGACAGGGGGACACTGAAGCTTTCTTT

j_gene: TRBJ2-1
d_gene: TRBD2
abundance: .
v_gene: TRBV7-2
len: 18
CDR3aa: CASSLVPGLAGGDNEQFF
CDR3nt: TGTGCCAGCAGCTTAGTTCCGGGGCTAGCGGGAGGAGACAATGAGCAGTTCTTC

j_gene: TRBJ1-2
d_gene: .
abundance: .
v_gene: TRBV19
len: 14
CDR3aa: CASSITGTEYGYTF
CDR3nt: TGTGCCAGTAGTATTACCGGGACGGAATATGGCTACACCTTC

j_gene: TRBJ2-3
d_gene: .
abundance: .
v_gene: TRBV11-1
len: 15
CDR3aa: CASSLVGGGTDTQYF
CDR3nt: TGTGCCAGCAGCTTAGTGGGAGGGGGGACAGATACGCAGTATTTT

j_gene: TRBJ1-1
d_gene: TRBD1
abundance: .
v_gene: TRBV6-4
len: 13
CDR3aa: CASSPTGKTEAFF
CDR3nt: TGTGCCAGCAGCCCGACAGGGAAGACTGAAGCTTTCTTT

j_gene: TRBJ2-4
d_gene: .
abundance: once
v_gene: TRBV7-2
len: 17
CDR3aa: CASSLVSGSGAKNIQYF
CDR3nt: TGTGCCAGCAGCTTAGTATCTGGGTCGGGAGCCAAAAACATTCAGTACTTC

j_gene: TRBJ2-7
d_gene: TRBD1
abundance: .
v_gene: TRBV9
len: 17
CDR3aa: CASSGCLLGTGDYEQYF
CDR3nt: TGTGCCAGCAGCGGATGCCTTCTCGGGACAGGGGACTACGAGCAGTACTTC

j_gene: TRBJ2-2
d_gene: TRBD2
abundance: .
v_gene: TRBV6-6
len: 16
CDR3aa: CASSGSGSWGTGELFF
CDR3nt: TGTGCCAGCAGCGGCAGCGGGAGTTGGGGTACCGGGGAGCTGTTTTTT

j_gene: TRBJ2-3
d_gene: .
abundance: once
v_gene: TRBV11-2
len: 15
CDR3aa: CASRLRDTSTDTQYF
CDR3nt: TGTGCCAGCCGCTTAAGGGACACAAGCACAGATACGCAGTATTTT

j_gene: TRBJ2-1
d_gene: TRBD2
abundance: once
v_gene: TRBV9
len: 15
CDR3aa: CASSSIAGGPNEQFF
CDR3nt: TGTGCCAGCAGCTCAATTGCGGGAGGGCCGAATGAGCAGTTCTTC

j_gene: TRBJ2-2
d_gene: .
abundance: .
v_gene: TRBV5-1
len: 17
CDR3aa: CASSLPRGRGRAGELFF
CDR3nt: TGCGCCAGCAGCTTGCCCCGCGGCCGAGGGCGCGCCGGGGAGCTGTTTTTT

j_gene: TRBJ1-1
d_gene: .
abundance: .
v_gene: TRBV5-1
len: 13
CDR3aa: CASSLERHTEAFF
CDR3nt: TGCGCCAGCAGCTTGGAACGTCACACTGAAGCTTTCTTT

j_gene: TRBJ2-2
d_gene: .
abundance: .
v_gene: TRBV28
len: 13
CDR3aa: CASSLRNTGELFF
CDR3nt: TGTGCCAGCAGTTTGAGAAACACCGGGGAGCTGTTTTTT

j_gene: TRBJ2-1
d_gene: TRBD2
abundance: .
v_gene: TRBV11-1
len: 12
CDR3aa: CASSPVAGEQFF
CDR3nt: TGTGCCAGCAGCCCCGTAGCGGGGGAGCAGTTCTTC

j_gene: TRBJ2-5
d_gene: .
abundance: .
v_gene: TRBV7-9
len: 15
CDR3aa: CASSPLSSGKETQYF
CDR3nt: TGTGCCAGCAGCCCACTATCGTCGGGAAAAGAGACCCAGTACTTC

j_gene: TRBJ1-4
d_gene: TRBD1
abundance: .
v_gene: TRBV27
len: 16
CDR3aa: CASSLSTFWDSKKLFF
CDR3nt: TGTGCCAGCAGTTTATCGACCTTCTGGGACAGCAAAAAACTGTTTTTT

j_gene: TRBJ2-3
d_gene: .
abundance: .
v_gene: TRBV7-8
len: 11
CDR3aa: CASSPADTQYF
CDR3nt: TGTGCCAGCAGCCCCGCCGATACGCAGTATTTT

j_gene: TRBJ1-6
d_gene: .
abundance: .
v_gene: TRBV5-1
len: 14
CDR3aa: CASSLGADNSPLHF
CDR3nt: TGCGCCAGCAGCTTGGGAGCGGATAATTCACCCCTCCACTTT

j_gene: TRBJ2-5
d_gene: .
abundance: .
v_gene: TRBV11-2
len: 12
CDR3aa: CASSLAQETQYF
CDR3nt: TGTGCCAGCAGCTTAGCTCAAGAGACCCAGTACTTC

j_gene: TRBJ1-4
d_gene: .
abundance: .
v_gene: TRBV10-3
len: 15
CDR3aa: CAIRAHRDEKEKLFF
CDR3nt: TGTGCCATCAGAGCTCACCGGGACGAGAAGGAAAAACTGTTTTTT

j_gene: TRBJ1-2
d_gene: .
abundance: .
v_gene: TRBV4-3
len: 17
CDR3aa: CASSHSLRTARNYGYTF
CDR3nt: TGCGCCAGCAGCCACTCACTTCGGACTGCCCGCAACTATGGCTACACCTTC

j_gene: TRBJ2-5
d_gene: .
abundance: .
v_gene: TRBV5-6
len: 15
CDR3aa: CASSSRRLPKETQYF
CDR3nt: TGTGCCAGCAGCTCCCGTAGACTACCAAAAGAGACCCAGTACTTC

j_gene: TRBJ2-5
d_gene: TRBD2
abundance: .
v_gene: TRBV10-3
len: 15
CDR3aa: CAISMTSGGGETQYF
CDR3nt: TGTGCCATCAGTATGACTAGCGGGGGCGGGGAGACCCAGTACTTC

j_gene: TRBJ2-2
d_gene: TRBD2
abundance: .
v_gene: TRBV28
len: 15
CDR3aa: CASSRTSGSPGELFF
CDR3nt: TGTGCCAGCAGTCGGACTAGCGGGAGTCCCGGGGAGCTGTTTTTT

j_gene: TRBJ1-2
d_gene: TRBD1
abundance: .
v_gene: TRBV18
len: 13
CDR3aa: CASSPGQFNGYTF
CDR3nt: TGTGCCAGCTCCCCGGGACAGTTCAATGGCTACACCTTC

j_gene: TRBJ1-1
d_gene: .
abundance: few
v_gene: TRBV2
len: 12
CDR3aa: CASSTGDTEAFF
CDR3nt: TGTGCCAGCAGTACAGGAGACACTGAAGCTTTCTTT

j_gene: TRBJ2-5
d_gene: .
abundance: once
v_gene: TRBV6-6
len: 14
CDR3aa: CASRTRQFQGTQYF
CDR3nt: TGTGCCAGCAGAACAAGACAGTTCCAAGGGACCCAGTACTTC

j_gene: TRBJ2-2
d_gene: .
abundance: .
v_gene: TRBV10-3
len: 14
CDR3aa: CAIRDASNTGELFF
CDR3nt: TGTGCCATCAGGGACGCCTCGAACACCGGGGAGCTGTTTTTT

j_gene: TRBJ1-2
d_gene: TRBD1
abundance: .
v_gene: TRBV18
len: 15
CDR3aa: CASSPRQGKDYGYTF
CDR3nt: TGTGCCAGCTCACCAAGACAGGGGAAAGACTATGGCTACACCTTC

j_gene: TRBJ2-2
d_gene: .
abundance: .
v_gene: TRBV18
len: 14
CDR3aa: CASFGRANTGELFF
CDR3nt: TGTGCCAGCTTCGGCAGAGCGAACACCGGGGAGCTGTTTTTT

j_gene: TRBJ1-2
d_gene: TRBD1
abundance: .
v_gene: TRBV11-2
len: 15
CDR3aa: CASSPRTGIHYGYTF
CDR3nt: TGTGCCAGCAGCCCCCGGACAGGGATCCACTATGGCTACACCTTC

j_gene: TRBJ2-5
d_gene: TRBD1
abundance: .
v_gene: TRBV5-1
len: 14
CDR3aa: CASRFTGGVETQYF
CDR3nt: TGCGCCAGCAGATTCACAGGGGGCGTAGAGACCCAGTACTTC

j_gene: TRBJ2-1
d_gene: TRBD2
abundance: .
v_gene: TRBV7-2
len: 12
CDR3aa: CASLGGLDEQFF
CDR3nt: TGTGCCAGCCTGGGGGGGTTGGATGAGCAGTTCTTC

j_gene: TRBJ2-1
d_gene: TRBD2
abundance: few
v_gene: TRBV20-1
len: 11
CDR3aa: CSAPRGGRPFF
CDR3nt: TGCAGTGCTCCACGGGGAGGGCGCCCGTTCTTC

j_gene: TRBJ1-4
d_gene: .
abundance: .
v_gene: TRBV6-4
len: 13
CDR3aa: CASSGTNGEKLFF
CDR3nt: TGTGCCAGCAGCGGGACAAATGGCGAAAAACTGTTTTTT

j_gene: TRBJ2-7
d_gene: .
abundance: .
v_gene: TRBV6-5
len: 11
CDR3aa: CASSDTYEQYF
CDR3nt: TGTGCCAGCAGCGATACCTACGAGCAGTACTTC

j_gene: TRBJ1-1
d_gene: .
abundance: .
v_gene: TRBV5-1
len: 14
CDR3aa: CASSLTGTRVEAFF
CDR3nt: TGCGCCAGCAGCTTAACCGGGACAAGGGTTGAAGCTTTCTTT

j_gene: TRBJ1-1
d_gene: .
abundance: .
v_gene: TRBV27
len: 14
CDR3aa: CASTIRVVYTEAFF
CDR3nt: TGTGCCAGCACCATCAGGGTAGTCTACACTGAAGCTTTCTTT